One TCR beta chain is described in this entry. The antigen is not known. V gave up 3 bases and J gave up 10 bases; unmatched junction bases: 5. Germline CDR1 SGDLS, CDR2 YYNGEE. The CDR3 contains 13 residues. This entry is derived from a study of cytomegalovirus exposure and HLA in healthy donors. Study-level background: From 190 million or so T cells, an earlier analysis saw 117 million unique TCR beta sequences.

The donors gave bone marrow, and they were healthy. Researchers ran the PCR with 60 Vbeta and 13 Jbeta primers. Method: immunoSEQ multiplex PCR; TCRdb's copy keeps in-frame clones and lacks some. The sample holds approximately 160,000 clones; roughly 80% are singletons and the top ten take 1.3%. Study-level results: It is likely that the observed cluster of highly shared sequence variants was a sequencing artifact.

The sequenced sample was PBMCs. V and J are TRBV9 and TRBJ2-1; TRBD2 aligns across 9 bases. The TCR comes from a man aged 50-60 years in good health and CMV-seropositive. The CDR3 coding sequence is TGTGCCAGCAGCGCCTCCACTAGCGGGGAGCAGTTCTTC. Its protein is CASSASTSGEQFF.